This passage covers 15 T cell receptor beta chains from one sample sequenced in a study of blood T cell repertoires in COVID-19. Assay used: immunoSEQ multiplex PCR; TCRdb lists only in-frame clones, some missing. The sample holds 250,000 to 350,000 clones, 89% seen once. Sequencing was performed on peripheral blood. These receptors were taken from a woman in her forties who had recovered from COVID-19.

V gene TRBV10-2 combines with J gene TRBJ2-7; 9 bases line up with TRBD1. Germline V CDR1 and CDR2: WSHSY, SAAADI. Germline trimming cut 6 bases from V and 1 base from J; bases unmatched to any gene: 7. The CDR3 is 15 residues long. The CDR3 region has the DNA TGCGCCAGCAGCTTACCGGGACAGGGTTCCTACGAGCAGTACTTC. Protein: CASSLPGQGSYEQYF.

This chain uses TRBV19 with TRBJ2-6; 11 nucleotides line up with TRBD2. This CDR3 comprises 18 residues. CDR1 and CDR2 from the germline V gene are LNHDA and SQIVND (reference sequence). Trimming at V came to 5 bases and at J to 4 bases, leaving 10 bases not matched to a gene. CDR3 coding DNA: TGTGCCAGTAGTTTCCTAGCGGGAGGAGGCTCCGGGGCCAACGTCCTGACTTTC. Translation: CASSFLAGGGSGANVLTF.

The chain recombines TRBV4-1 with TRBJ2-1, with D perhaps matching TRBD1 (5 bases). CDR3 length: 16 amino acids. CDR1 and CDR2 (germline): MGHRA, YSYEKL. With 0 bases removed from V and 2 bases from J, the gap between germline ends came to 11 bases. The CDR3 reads CASSQDRSGTYNEQFF. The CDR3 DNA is TGCGCCAGCAGCCAAGATCGATCAGGGACCTACAATGAGCAGTTCTTC.

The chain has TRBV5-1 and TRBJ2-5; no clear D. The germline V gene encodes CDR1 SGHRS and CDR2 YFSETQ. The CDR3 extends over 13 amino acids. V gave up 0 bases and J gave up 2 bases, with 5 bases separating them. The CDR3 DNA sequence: TGCGCCAGCAGCTTGGTACAGCAAGAGACCCAGTACTTC. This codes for CASSLVQQETQYF.

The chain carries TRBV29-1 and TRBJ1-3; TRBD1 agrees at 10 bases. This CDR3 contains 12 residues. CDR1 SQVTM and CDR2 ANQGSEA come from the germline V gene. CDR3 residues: CGGTGAGNTIYF. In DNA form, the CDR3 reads TGCGGAGGGACAGGGGCTGGAAACACCATATATTTT.

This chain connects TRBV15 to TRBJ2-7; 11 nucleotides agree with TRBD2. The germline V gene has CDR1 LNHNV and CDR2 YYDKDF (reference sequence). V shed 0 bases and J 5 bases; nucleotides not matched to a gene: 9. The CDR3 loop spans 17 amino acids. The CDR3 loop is CATSRDLTSGTYDEQYF. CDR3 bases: TGTGCCACCAGCAGAGATTTGACTAGCGGGACCTACGACGAGCAGTACTTC.

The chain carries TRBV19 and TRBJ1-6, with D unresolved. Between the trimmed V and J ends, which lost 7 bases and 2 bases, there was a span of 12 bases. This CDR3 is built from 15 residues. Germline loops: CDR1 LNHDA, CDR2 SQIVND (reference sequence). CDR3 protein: CASTEGGTYNSPLHF. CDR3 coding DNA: TGTGCCAGTACTGAGGGAGGGACCTATAATTCACCCCTCCACTTT.

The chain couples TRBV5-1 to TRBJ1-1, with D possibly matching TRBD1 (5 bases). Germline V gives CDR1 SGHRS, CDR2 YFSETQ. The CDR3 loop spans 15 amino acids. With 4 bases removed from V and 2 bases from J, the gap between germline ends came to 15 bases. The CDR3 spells CASSDDRTGNTEAFF. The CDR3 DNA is TGCGCCAGCAGCGATGACAGAACGGGCAACACTGAAGCTTTCTTT.

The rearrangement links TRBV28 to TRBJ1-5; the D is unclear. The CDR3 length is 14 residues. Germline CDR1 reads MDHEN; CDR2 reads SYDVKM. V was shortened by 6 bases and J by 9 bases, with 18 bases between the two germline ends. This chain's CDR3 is CASSPRPGSRPQHF. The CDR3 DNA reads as TGTGCCAGCAGCCCTCGACCGGGGAGTAGGCCCCAGCATTTT.

CDR3 DNA: TGTGCCAGCAGCCCCCGCCCCCTAGCGGGTAACACCGGGGAGCTGTTTTTT. It is translated as CASSPRPLAGNTGELFF. The chain has TRBV3-1 (or the pseudogene TRBV3-2) and TRBJ2-2; 8 positions match TRBD2. From germline, CDR1 is LGHDT and CDR2 YNNKEL (reference sequence). After removal of 4 bases from V and 2 bases from J, the junction contained 9 bases not matched to a gene. This CDR3 is 17 amino acids long.

The CDR3 reads CASSDEGDNQPQHF. CDR3 DNA sequence: TGTGCCAGCAGTGACGAGGGGGATAATCAGCCCCAGCATTTT. The chain is built from TRBV25-1 and TRBJ1-5, with a tentative D call TRBD1 (6 bases). Germline V gives CDR1 MGHDK, CDR2 SYGVNS. CDR3 length equals 14 residues. The V end was cut by 3 bases, the J end by 4 bases, with 10 bases between.

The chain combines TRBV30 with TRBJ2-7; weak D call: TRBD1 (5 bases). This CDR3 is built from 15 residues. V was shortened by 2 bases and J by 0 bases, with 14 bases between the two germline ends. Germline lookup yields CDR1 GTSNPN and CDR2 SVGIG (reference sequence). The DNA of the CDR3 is TGTGCCTGGAGTATTGGGGCGCCGAGCTCCTACGAGCAGTACTTC. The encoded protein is CAWSIGAPSSYEQYF.

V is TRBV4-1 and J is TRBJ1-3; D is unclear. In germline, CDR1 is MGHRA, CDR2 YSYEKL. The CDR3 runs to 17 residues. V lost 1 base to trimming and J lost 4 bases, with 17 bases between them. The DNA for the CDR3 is TGCGCCAGCAGCCAAGGCTCCGTGGGAGTCGGAGGAAACACCATATATTTT. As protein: CASSQGSVGVGGNTIYF.

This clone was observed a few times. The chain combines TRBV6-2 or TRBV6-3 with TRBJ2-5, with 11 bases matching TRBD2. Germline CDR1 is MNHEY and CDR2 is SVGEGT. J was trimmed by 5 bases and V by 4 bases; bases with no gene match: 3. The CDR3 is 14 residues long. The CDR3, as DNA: TGTGCCAGCAGTTTAGCGGGAGGGAAGGAGACCCAGTACTTC. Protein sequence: CASSLAGGKETQYF.

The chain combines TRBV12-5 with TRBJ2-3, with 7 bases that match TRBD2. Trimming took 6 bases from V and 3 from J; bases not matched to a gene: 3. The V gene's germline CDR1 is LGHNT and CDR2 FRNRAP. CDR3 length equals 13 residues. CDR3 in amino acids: CASGPSGTDTQYF. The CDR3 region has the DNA TGTGCTAGTGGACCTAGCGGTACAGATACGCAGTATTTT.